These 14 T cell receptor beta chains were all obtained from the same sample, sequenced in a study of T-cell memory formation after mild COVID-19. Using its own MiXCR run on the 5' RACE reads, TCRdb lists one record per CDR3 protein. The sample includes nearly 250,000 distinct CDR3 sequences, 15% seen only once; the top ten take more than 2%. Sample: PBMCs or a T cell subset sorted from them (not recorded which). These receptors came from an adult woman who had mild COVID-19 (a few samples of this study predate the infection). Cell type and time point are not known.

The chain has TRBV5-4 and TRBJ2-1; D possibly corresponds to TRBD2 (5 bases). The CDR3 runs to 13 residues. V lost 0 bases and J 8 bases, leaving 9 bases between the germline ends. Germline V gene sequence: CDR1 SGHNT, CDR2 YYREEE (reference sequence). As DNA, the CDR3 is TGTGCCAGCAGCTTGGCAGCGCGGGATGAGCAGTTCTTC. It specifies CASSLAARDEQFF.

The sample holds many counts of this clonotype. The V call is TRBV6-6, the J call TRBJ2-7, with D possibly being TRBD2 (7 bases). The CDR3 has 16 amino acids. Trimming removed 2 bases from V and 3 bases from J, with 17 bases in between. Germline values: CDR1 MNHNY, CDR2 SVGAGI (reference sequence). CDR3 nucleotide sequence: TGTGCCAGCAGTTACGGTAGGGCAGGGGAGGGCTACGAGCAGTACTTC. Protein: CASSYGRAGEGYEQYF.

There are a few counts of this clonotype. The chain joins TRBV29-1 to TRBJ2-3, with no clear D. This CDR3 is 15 amino acids long. The ends were cut back, 4 bases at V and 0 bases at J, with 14 bases in the middle. The V gene's germline CDR1 is SQVTM and CDR2 ANQGSEA. The CDR3 bases are TGCAGCGTTGCTAGTGGTCTCCATAGCACAGATACGCAGTATTTT. Protein: CSVASGLHSTDTQYF.

This clonotype was counted ten times or more. The chain carries TRBV24-1 and TRBJ2-1; D is ambiguous. V was trimmed by 0 bases and J by 12 bases, leaving 14 bases between them. Germline CDR1 KGHDR, CDR2 SFDVKD. This CDR3 comprises 14 residues. CDR3 coding DNA: TGTGCCACCAGTGATTTGGGCAGAGTCTGGGGGCAGTTCTTC. It translates to CATSDLGRVWGQFF.

The rearrangement uses TRBV12-3 or TRBV12-4 and TRBJ1-5, with 11 bases lining up with TRBD1. With V trimmed by 3 bases and J by 4 bases, 17 bases remained unmatched. The CDR3 contains 20 residues. The CDR3 here is CASSLGRGGEGQGENQPQHF. The CDR3 DNA reads TGTGCCAGCAGTTTGGGTCGGGGAGGAGAGGGACAGGGGGAAAATCAGCCCCAGCATTTT.

The gene calls are TRBV20-1 and TRBJ2-7, with 10 nucleotides matching TRBD2. From germline, CDR1 is DFQATT and CDR2 SNEGSKA (reference sequence). The trim removed 4 bases at V and 3 bases at J, leaving 3 bases unmatched. The CDR3 sequence is 13 residues long. The CDR3 sequence: CSAILAGDYEQYF. The CDR3 region has the DNA TGCAGTGCTATTCTAGCGGGAGACTACGAGCAGTACTTC.

This clonotype was detected only a few times. The chain is built from TRBV12-3 or TRBV12-4 and TRBJ2-5; 7 positions match TRBD1. The CDR3 runs 13 residues. The ends lost 6 bases at V and 1 base at J; junction bases unmatched: 2. CDR3 sequence reads: CASRGTAQETQYF. The CDR3 nucleotides are TGTGCCAGCAGGGGGACAGCCCAAGAGACCCAGTACTTC.

V is TRBV7-3 and J is TRBJ2-5; no definite D call. V was trimmed by 0 bases and J by 5 bases, leaving 7 bases between them. This CDR3 comprises 13 residues. CDR1 is SGHTA and CDR2 is FQGTGA in the germline V gene. The CDR3 here is CASSLTADETQYF. DNA for the CDR3: TGTGCCAGCAGCTTAACGGCGGATGAGACCCAGTACTTC.

The rearrangement uses TRBV7-9 and TRBJ1-1, with 7 nucleotides matching TRBD1. The CDR3 is 14 residues long. Germline assignment: CDR1 SEHNR and CDR2 FQNEAQ (reference sequence). Losses at the gene ends were 0 bases for V and 7 bases for J; bases not matched to a gene: 5. The chain's CDR3 is CASSLALGTVEAFF. Here the CDR3 DNA reads TGTGCCAGCAGCTTAGCGCTAGGGACAGTTGAAGCTTTCTTT.

The chain employs TRBV9 and TRBJ2-3; D gene unclear. Germline lookup yields CDR1 SGDLS and CDR2 YYNGEE. This CDR3 has 17 residues. With 1 base removed from V and 1 base from J, the gap between germline ends came to 16 bases. The CDR3 loop is CASSVFRNPGGTDTQYF. The CDR3 coding sequence is TGTGCCAGCAGCGTATTTCGCAACCCTGGGGGCACAGATACGCAGTATTTT.

The CDR3 loop reads CASSSPGHGVSYEQYF. The CDR3 coding sequence is TGTGCCAGCAGTTCCCCAGGGCACGGGGTCTCCTACGAGCAGTACTTC. This chain uses TRBV28 with TRBJ2-7, with D perhaps assigned TRBD1 or TRBD2 (5 bases each). There are 16 residues in the CDR3. Trimming shortened V by 4 bases and J by 0 bases, and 16 bases separated the two germline ends. The germline gives CDR1 MDHEN, CDR2 SYDVKM.

The rearrangement uses TRBV7-2 and TRBJ2-2, with D possibly being TRBD1 (5 bases). Germline assignment: CDR1 SGHTA and CDR2 FQGNSA. V lost 1 base, J lost 6 bases, and 9 bases lay in between. The CDR3 has 14 residues. The CDR3 protein is CASSLEGRAGELFF. For the CDR3, the DNA is TGTGCCAGCAGCTTAGAGGGGCGTGCCGGGGAGCTGTTTTTT.

J is TRBJ1-5 and V is TRBV7-2; a weak D match, TRBD1 (5 bases). From germline, CDR1 is SGHTA and CDR2 FQGNSA. The CDR3 is made up of 13 amino acids. V lost 1 base to trimming and J lost 10 bases, with 11 bases between them. The CDR3 DNA follows: TGTGCCAGCAGCTTAGATTGGGGGTTACCCCAGCATTTT. Amino acids: CASSLDWGLPQHF.

This clonotype was counted only a few times. The chain joins TRBV5-1 to TRBJ2-7; D possibly corresponds to TRBD2 (6 bases). Germline V gene lookup returns CDR1 SGHRS and CDR2 YFSETQ. The CDR3 has 15 residues. The V gene lost 4 bases and the J gene lost 2 bases, with 16 bases spanning the gap. CDR3 sequence (DNA): TGCGCCAGCAGCCCTAACGCAGGGAGGCCCTACGAGCAGTACTTC. Translation gives CASSPNAGRPYEQYF.